Shown below are 6 T cell receptor beta chains from a single sample sequenced in a study of T cell responses to AZD1222 COVID-19 vaccine. The data were produced by immunoSEQ multiplex PCR, yet TCRdb's version contains in-frame clones alone and is incomplete. The table records around 99,000 clones, about 89% of them present only once. The specimen comprised peripheral blood, sampled on day 0 of AZD1222 vaccination. Receptor source: an adult in good health.

Details on this clone: A much larger clone lies a single base off, so this may be a read error. The V gene is TRBV27, the J gene TRBJ2-7, with 8 bases aligning to TRBD2. After removal of 4 bases from V and 9 bases from J, the junction contained 14 bases not matched to a gene. This CDR3 contains 15 residues. CDR1 is MNHEY, CDR2 SMNVEV, per germline (reference sequence). Here the CDR3 reads CASSSVGAVAGGQYF. CDR3 sequence (DNA): TGTGCCAGCAGTTCCGTGGGGGCGGTCGCGGGGGGGCAGTACTTC.

The rearrangement links TRBV5-1 to TRBJ1-1; maybe TRBD1 (6 bases). The CDR3 contains 15 residues. Trimming stripped 0 bases from V and 1 base from J, with 10 bases between. The germline gives CDR1 SGHRS, CDR2 YFSETQ. The CDR3 nucleotides read TGCGCCAGCAGCTTGGCCGAACAGGGGAACACTGAAGCTTTCTTT. It encodes CASSLAEQGNTEAFF. The full variable domain, completed using reference TRBV5-1 and TRBJ1-1, is KAGVTQTPRYLIKTRGQQVTLSCSPISGHRSVSWYQQTPGQGLQFLFEYFSETQRNKGNFPGRFSGRQFSNSRSEMNVSTLELGDSALYLCASSLAEQGNTEAFFGQGTRLTVV.

In its sample, this clone was seen once. The rearrangement links TRBV6-2 or TRBV6-3 to TRBJ2-2; TRBD1 matches at 7 bases. CDR1 and CDR2 (germline): MNHEY, SVGEGT. The V segment lost 5 bases and the J segment 0 bases; nucleotides outside the gene matches: 3. The CDR3 covers 15 residues. CDR3 residues: CASSPGTANTGELFF. The CDR3 DNA follows: TGTGCCAGCAGTCCCGGGACAGCGAACACCGGGGAGCTGTTTTTT.

This clone was observed a single time. The chain is built from TRBV4-3 and TRBJ2-7, with D possibly TRBD1 on 6 matching bases. The CDR3 length is 16 residues. The V end lost 0 bases, the J end lost 6 bases, and 18 bases lay between the germline ends. Germline assignment: CDR1 LGHNA and CDR2 YSLEER. DNA for the CDR3: TGCGCCAGCAGCCAAGAACCACAGGGCTTAGGTACCGAGCAGTACTTC. Its translation: CASSQEPQGLGTEQYF.

This chain joins TRBV6-5 and TRBJ1-3; possibly TRBD1 for D (5 bases). V was trimmed by 8 bases and J by 2 bases, leaving 13 bases between them. The length of the CDR3 is 14 residues. Per the germline V gene, CDR1 is MNHEY and CDR2 is SVGAGI. Here the CDR3 reads CASRRGKTGNTIYF. Written as DNA, the CDR3 is TGTGCCAGCCGGAGGGGAAAAACTGGAAACACCATATATTTT.

The V gene is TRBV18, the J gene TRBJ1-2; 7 bases are a match to TRBD1. After removal of 3 bases from V and 5 bases from J, the junction contained 9 bases not matched to a gene. The V gene's germline CDR1 is KGHSH and CDR2 LQKENI. The CDR3 sequence is 15 residues long. In DNA form, the CDR3 reads TGTGCCAGCTCACCCCCGGGACAGTCACTATATGGCTACACCTTC. Its translation: CASSPPGQSLYGYTF.